The 15 T cell receptor beta chains in this list originate from one sample, sequenced in a study of early T cells in non-severe SARS-CoV-2 infection. TCRdb re-called the 5' RACE reads with MiXCR, one entry per CDR3 protein. The sample holds 40,000 to 55,000 distinct CDR3 sequences, around 7.7% seen once. The sequenced material came from whole blood. The receptors come from an adult who was a healthcare worker with PCR-confirmed SARS-CoV-2 infection or an uninfected control (not recorded which).

V and J are TRBV29-1 and TRBJ2-2; 8 bases agree with TRBD2. This CDR3 is 15 amino acids long. CDR1 SQVTM and CDR2 ANQGSEA come from the germline V gene. V lost 2 bases, J lost 7 bases, and 9 bases stayed unmatched. The CDR3 loop is CSVELRLALGGELFF. In nucleotides, the CDR3 is TGCAGCGTTGAACTGCGACTAGCGTTAGGCGGGGAGCTGTTTTTT.

The chain carries TRBV29-1 and TRBJ2-3; maybe TRBD1 (6 bases). The V and J ends lost 3 bases and 1 base respectively, with 20 bases between them. The CDR3 contains 17 residues. In germline, CDR1 is SQVTM, CDR2 ANQGSEA. The CDR3 nucleotides are TGCAGCGTTGAGAGAGGTATGGGGGCCTTAGGCACAGATACGCAGTATTTT. Amino acids: CSVERGMGALGTDTQYF.

This clonotype was seen at least ten times. The CDR3 DNA reads TGCGCCAGCAGCCAAGAAGGGACAGGGGGGTATGGCTACACCTTC. It specifies CASSQEGTGGYGYTF. This chain connects TRBV4-3 to TRBJ1-2, with 11 bases fitting TRBD1. There are 15 residues in the CDR3. Unmatched junction bases numbered 2, after V lost 0 bases and J lost 5 bases. Germline CDR1 reads LGHNA; CDR2 reads YSLEER.

The V gene is TRBV7-9, the J gene TRBJ2-1; TRBD1 matches at 7 bases. J gave up 7 bases and V 7 bases, and 10 bases lay outside the gene matches. In germline, CDR1 is SEHNR, CDR2 FQNEAQ (reference sequence). CDR3 length: 14 residues. The CDR3 nucleotides are TGTGCCAGCAACTCGGGCAGGGGGATTAATGAGCAGTTCTTC. Translation: CASNSGRGINEQFF.

A single count supports this clonotype. A much larger clone differs by one base, so this may be a read error. V and J are TRBV7-2 and TRBJ1-5; D remains ambiguous. This CDR3 has 13 residues. Germline V gene data show CDR1 as SGHTA and CDR2 as FQGNSA. The V end was cut by 5 bases, the J end by 2 bases, with 7 bases between. CDR3 in amino acids: CASSPRGNQPQHF. The CDR3 nucleotides are TGTGCCAGCAGCCCCCGGGGCAATCAGCCCCAGCATTTT. Supplemented by reference TRBV7-2 and TRBJ1-5, the full variable domain reads GAGVSQSPSNKVTEKGKDVELRCDPISGHTALYWYRQSLGQGLEFLIYFQGNSAPDKSGLPSDRFSAERTGGSVSTLTIQRTQQEDSAVYLCASSPRGNQPQHFGDGTRLSIL.

The rearrangement joins TRBV12-3 or TRBV12-4 to TRBJ1-4, with 8 bases fitting TRBD1. V shed 7 bases and J 6 bases; nucleotides not matched to a gene: 7. This CDR3 is 14 amino acids long. The CDR3, as DNA: TGTGCCAGCAAACAGACAGGGGAATATGAAAAACTGTTTTTT. Translation: CASKQTGEYEKLFF.

This clonotype has a count of ten or more. This chain joins TRBV28 and TRBJ1-5; no clear D. CDR3 size: 15 residues. The germline V and J ends were trimmed by 4 bases and 5 bases, with 15 bases remaining between them. The V gene's germline CDR1 is MDHEN and CDR2 SYDVKM. CDR3 nucleotides: TGTGCCAGCAGTTCAAACGCGGTAGCTTATCAGCCCCAGCATTTT. It codes for CASSSNAVAYQPQHF.

This clonotype was detected ten times or more. The DNA of the CDR3 is TGCGCCAGCAGCTTAGGGACGTCCAACACAGATACGCAGTATTTT. It translates to CASSLGTSNTDTQYF. The chain is built from TRBV5-1 and TRBJ2-3; D possibly uses TRBD1 or TRBD2 (5 bases each). Looked up from germline, CDR1 is SGHRS and CDR2 is YFSETQ. The CDR3 is made up of 15 amino acids. Trimming took off 2 bases at V and 2 bases at J, with 12 bases between the two ends.

This clonotype was observed at least ten times. The J gene is TRBJ1-6, the V gene TRBV20-1, with unresolved D. The V and J ends lost 4 bases and 5 bases respectively, with 6 bases between them. CDR3 size: 12 residues. CDR1 and CDR2 (germline): DFQATT, SNEGSKA (reference sequence). The CDR3 sequence is CSATQNNSPLHF. The CDR3 DNA sequence: TGCAGTGCTACCCAGAATAATTCACCCCTCCACTTT.

The chain has TRBV5-1 and TRBJ1-1; tentative D call: TRBD1 (5 bases). Germline CDR1 SGHRS, CDR2 YFSETQ. This CDR3 spans 13 amino acids. The V end lost 3 bases, the J end lost 5 bases, and 11 bases lay between the germline ends. The CDR3 DNA follows: TGCGCCAGCAGCTCTCAGGGAGATACTGAAGCTTTCTTT. Its translation is CASSSQGDTEAFF.

This clonotype occurred a few times. V and J are TRBV12-3 or TRBV12-4 and TRBJ2-7; 9 bases are shared with TRBD2. The CDR3 consists of 15 residues. V was clipped by 6 bases and J by 0 bases; unmatched bases: 6. The CDR3 DNA reads as TGTGCCAGCAGGCCGGGTAGCGGGAGCTCCTACGAGCAGTACTTC. Protein: CASRPGSGSSYEQYF.

This clonotype was counted at least ten times. V usage is TRBV10-1 and J usage is TRBJ2-3; 8 nucleotides agree with TRBD1. The germline V gene encodes CDR1 WNHNN and CDR2 SYGVQD (reference sequence). The length of the CDR3 is 15 residues. Losses at the gene ends were 6 bases for V and 0 bases for J; bases not matched to a gene: 5. This CDR3 reads CASRAGTGSTDTQYF. The CDR3 DNA is TGCGCCAGCAGAGCCGGGACAGGCAGCACAGATACGCAGTATTTT.

The sample holds many counts of this clonotype. CDR3 residues: CASSGWDNEQFF. CDR3 DNA sequence: TGTGCCAGCAGCGGATGGGACAATGAGCAGTTCTTC. This sequence joins TRBV5-6 and TRBJ2-1; D uncertain. Trimming shortened V by 4 bases and J by 5 bases, and 7 bases separated the two germline ends. The CDR3 covers 12 residues. Germline lookup yields CDR1 SGHDT and CDR2 YYEEEE.

This clonotype showed up many times. The chain has TRBV9 and TRBJ2-3, with TRBD2 matching over 9 bases. Germline V gives CDR1 SGDLS, CDR2 YYNGEE. V was pared by 4 bases and J by 6 bases, with 9 bases of the junction left unmatched. This CDR3 is 15 amino acids long. The CDR3 nucleotides read TGTGCCAGCAGCTCCCGCGGGGGGGCCTACGATACGCAGTATTTT. Translation gives CASSSRGGAYDTQYF.

This clonotype has more than one count but fewer than ten. This sequence joins TRBV5-6 and TRBJ2-1, with TRBD2 as a possible D gene (6 bases). V lost 4 bases and J 0 bases, leaving 14 bases between the germline ends. The CDR3 covers 16 residues. The germline CDR1 and CDR2 sequences are SGHDT and YYEEEE. Written as DNA, the CDR3 is TGTGCCAGCAGCGGGGAGGCAGTCCTCTCCTACAATGAGCAGTTCTTC. Translating gives CASSGEAVLSYNEQFF.